The 20 T cell receptor beta chains in this list originate from one sample, sequenced in a study of OX40 agonist ivuxolimab in advanced cancers. Method: immunoSEQ multiplex PCR; TCRdb's copy keeps in-frame clones and lacks some. The sample includes 50,000 to 65,000 clones, roughly nine tenths seen only once; the top ten take around 6.9%. The source was CD4+ or CD8+ T cells sorted from blood, collected in a trial of the OX40 agonist ivuxolimab. The receptors stem from an adult with an advanced solid tumor such as melanoma, head and neck, liver or kidney cancer.

The V and J genes are TRBV18 and TRBJ1-1, with 9 bases matching TRBD1. CDR1 and CDR2 from the germline V gene are KGHSH and LQKENI. V gave up 3 bases and J gave up 6 bases; unmatched junction bases: 11. CDR3 size: 16 residues. The DNA for the CDR3 is TGTGCCAGCTCACCCCGGGACAGGGTTGAAGGGGCTGAAGCTTTCTTT. Its protein product is CASSPRDRVEGAEAFF.

The J gene is TRBJ1-1, the V gene TRBV6-1, with D perhaps TRBD1 (5 bases). CDR1 is MNHNS and CDR2 is SASEGT in the germline V gene. The V and J ends lost 0 bases and 10 bases respectively, with 12 bases between them. The CDR3 has 13 residues. In DNA form, the CDR3 reads TGTGCCAGCAGTGAAGCTAGGGGAAATTCAGCTTTCTTT. Its protein product is CASSEARGNSAFF.

The chain employs TRBV14 and TRBJ1-2; D perhaps matches TRBD1 (5 bases). Germline CDR1 is SGHDN and CDR2 is FVKESK. This CDR3 region has 13 residues. The V end was cut by 4 bases, the J end by 5 bases, with 11 bases between. The CDR3 spells CASSLDRNYGYTF. The CDR3 DNA follows: TGTGCCAGCAGCCTCGACAGAAATTATGGCTACACCTTC.

This chain uses TRBV6-5 with TRBJ2-7; 7 nucleotides line up with TRBD1. V lost 5 bases, J lost 3 bases, and 10 bases stayed unmatched. The germline gives CDR1 MNHEY, CDR2 SVGAGI. There are 15 residues in the CDR3. The CDR3 DNA is TGTGCCAGCAGTAGAGAAAGGGACAGATTCTACGAGCAGTACTTC. This gives the protein CASSRERDRFYEQYF.

This chain connects TRBV7-9 to TRBJ1-5; D is unresolved. The V end was cut by 5 bases, the J end by 1 base, with 9 bases between. This CDR3 region has 14 residues. From germline, CDR1 is SEHNR and CDR2 FQNEAQ (reference sequence). CDR3: CASSPSTSNQPQHF. CDR3 sequence (DNA): TGTGCCAGCAGCCCATCCACAAGCAATCAGCCCCAGCATTTT.

The rearrangement links TRBV11-3 to TRBJ2-3, with D perhaps matching TRBD1 (6 bases). CDR3 length equals 15 residues. Trimming took off 3 bases at V and 2 bases at J, with 12 bases between the two ends. From germline, CDR1 is SGHNT and CDR2 YENEEA. CDR3 coding DNA: TGTGCCAGCAGCTTGGAAGGGGGAGTCACAGATACGCAGTATTTT. Translation gives CASSLEGGVTDTQYF.

The chain has TRBV7-2 and TRBJ2-7; 7 nucleotides agree with TRBD2. V was pared by 5 bases and J by 1 base, with 8 bases of the junction left unmatched. There are 15 residues in the CDR3. The germline V gene encodes CDR1 SGHTA and CDR2 FQGNSA. The CDR3 DNA reads TGTGCCAGCAGCAGTAAACGGGGGGTATCCTACGAGCAGTACTTC. It specifies CASSSKRGVSYEQYF.

This chain uses TRBV2 with TRBJ2-7, with TRBD1 matching over 7 bases. From germline, CDR1 is SNHLY and CDR2 FYNNEI. CDR3 length equals 16 residues. J lost 4 bases, V lost 4 bases, and 13 bases had no gene match. CDR3 sequence reads: CASSGTGTASIYEQYF. The CDR3, as DNA: TGTGCCAGCAGTGGGACCGGGACAGCCTCTATTTACGAGCAGTACTTC.

The rearrangement uses TRBV14 and TRBJ1-1; no clear D. Trimming stripped 0 bases from V and 0 bases from J, with 8 bases between. CDR3 length: 15 residues. Per germline, CDR1 SGHDN and CDR2 FVKESK. The chain's CDR3 is CASSQDAHLNTEAFF. The DNA of the CDR3 is TGTGCCAGCAGCCAAGATGCCCACTTGAACACTGAAGCTTTCTTT.

This clone has only one observation. The gene calls are TRBV27 and TRBJ1-1, with a tentative D call TRBD1 (6 bases). This CDR3 spans 14 amino acids. The ends were cut back, 2 bases at V and 7 bases at J, with 14 bases in the middle. CDR1 is MNHEY and CDR2 is SMNVEV in the germline V gene (reference sequence). The CDR3 sequence is CASSLMGGLDEAFF. The CDR3 DNA is TGTGCCAGCAGTTTAATGGGGGGGCTTGATGAAGCTTTCTTT.

The gene calls are TRBV2 and TRBJ1-6, with TRBD1 identical over 9 bases. V lost 7 bases to trimming and J lost 4 bases; unmatched junction nucleotides: 2. Looked up from germline, CDR1 is SNHLY and CDR2 is FYNNEI. The CDR3 covers 14 residues. CDR3 loop: CASKGQGYNSPLHF. The DNA of the CDR3 is TGTGCCAGCAAAGGACAGGGGTATAATTCACCCCTCCACTTT.

The CDR3 DNA reads as TGTGCCAGCAGCTTTTTCATCGGGGCAGATACGCAGTATTTT. Protein product: CASSFFIGADTQYF. The chain recombines TRBV11-1 with TRBJ2-3, with D maybe TRBD2 (5 bases). Trimming left V 3 bases short and J 4 bases short, with 11 bases between. CDR3 size: 14 residues. Germline CDR1 and CDR2: SGHAT and FQDESV (reference sequence).

This clone has only a few counts. V is TRBV5-1 and J is TRBJ1-2; D gene ambiguous. The CDR3 has 13 residues. Germline lookup yields CDR1 SGHRS and CDR2 YFSETQ. The V gene lost 0 bases and the J gene lost 3 bases, with 6 bases spanning the gap. The CDR3 here is CASSLERDYGYTF. The DNA of the CDR3 is TGCGCCAGCAGCTTGGAAAGGGACTATGGCTACACCTTC.

The rearrangement uses TRBV30 and TRBJ2-5; 8 bases fit TRBD1. The CDR3 spans 16 residues. V shed 0 bases, J shed 7 bases, and the junction held 13 bases outside the gene matches. CDR1 and CDR2 from the germline V gene are GTSNPN and SVGIG (reference sequence). As DNA, the CDR3 is TGTGCCTGGAGTGTGGACAGGGCCTCCCTCCAGGGGACCCAGTACTTC. Translating it yields CAWSVDRASLQGTQYF.

This sequence joins TRBV7-3 and TRBJ2-2; weak D call: TRBD1 (6 bases). Germline V lookup: CDR1 SGHTA, CDR2 FQGTGA. The ends were cut back, 7 bases at V and 0 bases at J, with 9 bases in the middle. This CDR3 region has 14 residues. The CDR3 here is CASNEGANTGELFF. The CDR3 DNA reads as TGTGCCAGCAATGAGGGGGCGAACACCGGGGAGCTGTTTTTT.

V gene TRBV28 combines with J gene TRBJ2-3; D unclear. This CDR3 contains 16 residues. Germline assignment: CDR1 MDHEN and CDR2 SYDVKM. The V gene lost 6 bases and the J gene lost 5 bases, with 21 bases spanning the gap. CDR3: CASSPAFMGLGDTQYF. In nucleotides, the CDR3 is TGTGCCAGCAGCCCAGCTTTCATGGGGTTGGGAGATACGCAGTATTTT.

This clone came up a few times. The CDR3 DNA reads as TGTGCCAGTAGTATTCGGACAGGGCGGAACACTGAAGCTTTCTTT. It yields the protein CASSIRTGRNTEAFF. The V call is TRBV19, the J call TRBJ1-1, with 8 bases aligning to TRBD1. The germline gives CDR1 LNHDA, CDR2 SQIVND (reference sequence). The CDR3 covers 15 residues. The ends lost 3 bases at V and 1 base at J; junction bases unmatched: 4.

The chain links TRBV6-4 to TRBJ1-5; 8 bases match TRBD1. The CDR3 consists of 14 residues. With 5 bases clipped from V and 6 bases from J, the junction kept 6 bases outside the gene matches. Germline CDR1 MRHNA, CDR2 SNTAGT. CDR3 residues: CASSPDRDRQPQHF. The CDR3 region has the DNA TGTGCCAGCAGTCCGGACAGGGACCGTCAGCCCCAGCATTTT.

The J gene is TRBJ1-1, the V gene TRBV7-9, with D maybe TRBD1 (6 bases). The V gene's germline CDR1 is SEHNR and CDR2 FQNEAQ (reference sequence). This CDR3 contains 12 residues. V was cut by 3 bases and J by 9 bases, with 11 bases left in between. This CDR3 is CASSFGGTKAFF. The CDR3 nucleotides read TGTGCCAGCAGCTTTGGGGGCACGAAAGCTTTCTTT.

Notes on this clone: Given a much more abundant clone one base away, this may be a read error. This chain links TRBV5-1 with TRBJ2-7; possible D gene TRBD2, 5 bases. CDR1 and CDR2 from the germline V gene are SGHRS and YFSETQ. V lost 5 bases and J 4 bases, leaving 19 bases between the germline ends. The CDR3 runs 15 residues. CDR3 nucleotides: TGCGCCAGCAGAGTAGAGCTAGCTGTTTGGTACGAGCAGTACTTC. This sequence encodes CASRVELAVWYEQYF. Drawing the rest from reference TRBV5-1 and TRBJ2-7, the complete variable domain is KAGVTQTPRYLIKTRGQQVTLSCSPISGHRSVSWYQQTPGQGLQFLFEYFSETQRNKGNFPGRFSGRQFSNSRSEMNVSTLELGDSALYLCASRVELAVWYEQYFGPGTRLTVT.